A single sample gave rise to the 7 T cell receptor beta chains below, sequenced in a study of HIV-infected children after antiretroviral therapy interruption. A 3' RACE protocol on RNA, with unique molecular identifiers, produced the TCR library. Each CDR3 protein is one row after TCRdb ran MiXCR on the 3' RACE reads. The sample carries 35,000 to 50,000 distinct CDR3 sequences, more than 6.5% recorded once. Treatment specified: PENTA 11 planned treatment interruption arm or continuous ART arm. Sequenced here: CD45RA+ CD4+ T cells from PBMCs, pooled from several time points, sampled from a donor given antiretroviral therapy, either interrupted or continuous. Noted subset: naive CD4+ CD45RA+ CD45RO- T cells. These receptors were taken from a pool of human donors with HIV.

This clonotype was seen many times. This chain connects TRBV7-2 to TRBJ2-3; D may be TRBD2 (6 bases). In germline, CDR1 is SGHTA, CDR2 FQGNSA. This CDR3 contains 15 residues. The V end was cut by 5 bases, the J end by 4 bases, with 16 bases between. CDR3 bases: TGTGCCAGCAGCCTAACGGGACTGCATGCAGATACGCAGTATTTT. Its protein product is CASSLTGLHADTQYF.

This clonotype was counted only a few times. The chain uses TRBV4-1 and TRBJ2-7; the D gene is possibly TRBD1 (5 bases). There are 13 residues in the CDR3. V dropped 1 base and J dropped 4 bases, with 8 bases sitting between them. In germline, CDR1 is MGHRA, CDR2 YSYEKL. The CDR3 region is CASSQVRGYEQYF. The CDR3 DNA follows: TGCGCCAGCAGCCAAGTAAGGGGTTACGAGCAGTACTTC.

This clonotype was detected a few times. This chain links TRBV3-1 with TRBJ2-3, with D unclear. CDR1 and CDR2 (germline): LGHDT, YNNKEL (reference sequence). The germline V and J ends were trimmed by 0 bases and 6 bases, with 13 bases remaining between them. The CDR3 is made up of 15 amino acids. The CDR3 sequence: CASSQDRIVSDTQYF. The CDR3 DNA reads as TGTGCCAGCAGCCAAGATCGAATAGTATCTGATACGCAGTATTTT.

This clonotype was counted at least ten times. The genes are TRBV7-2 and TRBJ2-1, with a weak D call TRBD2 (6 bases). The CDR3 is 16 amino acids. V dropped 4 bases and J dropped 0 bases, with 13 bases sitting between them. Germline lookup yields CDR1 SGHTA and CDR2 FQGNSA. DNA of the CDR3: TGTGCCAGCAGCTACCTAGCGTCCAGCTCCTACAATGAGCAGTTCTTC. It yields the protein CASSYLASSSYNEQFF.

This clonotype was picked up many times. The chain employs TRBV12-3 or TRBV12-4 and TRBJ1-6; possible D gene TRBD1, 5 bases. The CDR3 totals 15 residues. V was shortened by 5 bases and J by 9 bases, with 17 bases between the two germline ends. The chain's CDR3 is CASSPRGIHFSPLHF. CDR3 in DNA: TGTGCCAGCAGTCCGCGGGGCATTCACTTTTCACCCCTCCACTTT.

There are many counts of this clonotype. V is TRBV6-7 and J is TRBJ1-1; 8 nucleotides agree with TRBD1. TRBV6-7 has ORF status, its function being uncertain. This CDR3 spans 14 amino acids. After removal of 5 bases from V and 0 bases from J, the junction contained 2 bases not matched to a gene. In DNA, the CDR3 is TGTGCCAGCAGTCTGGACAGGGTGAACACTGAAGCTTTCTTT. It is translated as CASSLDRVNTEAFF.

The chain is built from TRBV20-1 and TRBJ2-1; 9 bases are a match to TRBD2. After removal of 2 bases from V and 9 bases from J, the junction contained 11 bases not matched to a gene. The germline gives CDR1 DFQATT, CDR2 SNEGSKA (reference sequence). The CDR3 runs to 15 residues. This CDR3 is CSARRLAEVGFEQFF. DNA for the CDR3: TGCAGTGCTAGAAGACTAGCGGAGGTGGGGTTTGAGCAGTTCTTC.